What follows is one TCR beta chain and its context. Mismatch with germline at one junction end may stem from a read error. The data derive from a study of blood T cell repertoires in COVID-19. Study-wide background: Acute and convalescent COVID-19 samples came from the United States, Italy and Spain. The analysed material was cDNA or gDNA that came from T cells, B-cell-depleted T cells, or PBMCs.

The authors' processing: Amplification from reference gene primers served as the basis for estimated nucleated cell counts. Repertoires were generated with immunoSEQ multiplex PCR, while TCRdb's copy carries only in-frame clones and drops some. V and J calls and clone size are given by that table; D and trimming were obtained from the DNA. This sample yields around 200,000 clones, of which approximately 84% are seen a single time; almost 4.5% belongs to the top ten. This CDR3 region has 12 residues. Germline-derived CDR1 and CDR2 are SGHRS and YFSETQ. The V gene is TRBV5-1, the J gene TRBJ2-1; the D is unclear. The specimen was peripheral blood. The clonotype was recovered from a man between 45 and 60 years old with acute or convalescent COVID-19. The CDR3 reads CASSFNRREEFF. CDR3 DNA sequence: TGCGCCAGCAGCTTCAACCGACGTGAGGAGTTCTTC.